Sequencing of this TCR beta chain was carried out in a study of T cell changes during pregnancy in multiple sclerosis. The germline V gene has CDR1 MNHNY and CDR2 SVGAGI (reference sequence). Trimming pared 0 bases from V and 3 bases from J, leaving 12 bases between. The CDR3 runs 15 residues. The repertoire was sequenced with immunoSEQ multiplex PCR; TCRdb's copy has only in-frame clones and lacks some. This table has roughly 49,000 clones, more than 85% appearing once. Sequencing used CD8+ T cells from peripheral blood mononuclear cells, obtained in the first trimester of pregnancy. The chain uses TRBV6-6 and TRBJ2-7; perhaps TRBD2 as D (6 bases). The TCR originated in a female donor with multiple sclerosis, enrolled in a pregnancy study. CDR3 coding DNA: TGTGCCAGCAGTTACTCGGCCGGGAGTATCTACGAGCAGTACTTC. Its translation: CASSYSAGSIYEQYF.